Presented here are 21 T cell receptor beta chains from one specimen sequenced in a study of vaccination effects on CD4 cells after COVID-19. Antigen-specific CD4+ T cells were expanded with viral peptide pools in the ViraFEST assay before sequencing. Cells that had been cultured for 10 days were the source of isolated CD4+ T cells. The repertoire was sequenced with immunoSEQ multiplex PCR; TCRdb's copy has only in-frame clones and lacks some. Of under 85,000 clones in the sample, about 70% were seen once. What these receptors recognize is not known. Source: CD4+ T cells from PBMCs cultured with HCoV-229E spike peptides, taken before COVID-19 vaccination. Receptors originate from a human donor who received a COVID-19 vaccine.

The V call is TRBV9, the J call TRBJ2-7, with D unclear. The CDR3 is 9 amino acids. The V gene lost 0 bases and the J gene lost 12 bases, with 4 bases spanning the gap. CDR1 is SGDLS, CDR2 YYNGEE, per germline. Here the CDR3 DNA reads TGTGCCAGCAGCGTAGTCCTGTACGTC. It codes for CASSVVLYV.

This chain joins TRBV12-3 or TRBV12-4 and TRBJ1-1; no reliable D call. The CDR3 totals 12 residues. The V end was cut by 2 bases, the J end by 8 bases, with 9 bases between. The CDR3 sequence: CASSLRGKEAFF. CDR3 coding DNA: TGTGCCAGCAGTTTACGCGGAAAGGAAGCTTTCTTT.

The V and J genes are TRBV5-1 and TRBJ2-2; D is possibly TRBD1 (6 bases). The CDR3 covers 14 residues. V lost 4 bases and J 2 bases, leaving 9 bases between the germline ends. The germline CDR1 and CDR2 sequences are SGHRS and YFSETQ. CDR3 DNA: TGCGCCAGCAGCCAAGGGACAAACACCGGGGAGCTGTTTTTT. Translation gives CASSQGTNTGELFF.

The chain uses TRBV3-1 (or the pseudogene TRBV3-2) and TRBJ2-2, with D unresolved. The CDR3 runs 12 residues. Germline V gives CDR1 LGHDT, CDR2 YNNKEL (reference sequence). Trimming cost V 3 bases and J 8 bases, with 7 bases left between them. As DNA, the CDR3 is TGTGCCAGCAGCCACGGTCGGGGGGAGCTGTTTTTT. Translation gives CASSHGRGELFF.

The chain employs TRBV12-3 or TRBV12-4 and TRBJ1-3; maybe TRBD1 (6 bases). This CDR3 contains 12 residues. Trimming took 8 bases from V and 4 from J, leaving 9 bases between them. The CDR3, as DNA: TGTGCCAGCCTCGGACAGGGAAACACCATATATTTT. It is translated as CASLGQGNTIYF.

This chain connects TRBV29-1 to TRBJ2-1; 9 bases are a match to TRBD2. The CDR3 covers 14 residues. Germline-derived CDR1 and CDR2 are SQVTM and ANQGSEA. The V gene end was trimmed by 3 bases and the J gene end by 7 bases; junction bases not matched to a gene: 7. The CDR3 DNA sequence: TGCAGCGTTGATTCCAGCGGGGGGCCGAATGAGCAGTTCTTC. Protein: CSVDSSGGPNEQFF.

This clone was picked up a small number of times. The rearrangement joins TRBV29-1 to TRBJ2-2; D not resolved. CDR3 size: 12 residues. Between the trimmed V and J ends, which lost 7 bases and 3 bases, there was a span of 9 bases. CDR1 is SQVTM, CDR2 ANQGSEA, per germline. CDR3 loop: CSALRDTGELFF. In DNA, the CDR3 is TGCAGCGCCCTAAGGGACACCGGGGAGCTGTTTTTT.

This chain uses TRBV6-5 with TRBJ2-3; TRBD1 agrees at 10 bases. V dropped 8 bases and J dropped 4; count of bases not matched to a gene: 6. Germline V gene data show CDR1 as MNHEY and CDR2 as SVGAGI. The CDR3 loop spans 14 amino acids. CDR3 region: CASRQGQGADTQYF. Written as DNA, the CDR3 is TGTGCCAGCCGCCAAGGACAGGGGGCAGATACGCAGTATTTT.

This clone has a handful of counts. The CDR3 here is CATSAGSGTEKLFF. The DNA of the CDR3 is TGTGCCACCTCGGCGGGCAGCGGGACTGAAAAACTGTTTTTT. The V gene is TRBV24-1, the J gene TRBJ1-4; maybe TRBD1 (5 bases). The CDR3 has 14 amino acids. The germline CDR1 and CDR2 sequences are KGHDR and SFDVKD. Trimming left V 9 bases short and J 7 bases short, with 17 bases between.

The chain joins TRBV11-1 to TRBJ1-4; the D is unclear. Germline V lookup: CDR1 SGHAT, CDR2 FQDESV (reference sequence). CDR3 length equals 13 residues. Deletions cut 5 bases from V and 8 bases from J, with 12 bases between. The CDR3 spells CASSNYGGEKLFF. The CDR3 bases are TGTGCCAGCAGCAACTATGGAGGCGAAAAACTGTTTTTT.

This clone turned up a few times. The rearrangement joins TRBV28 to TRBJ2-1; D is perhaps TRBD1 (5 bases). V gave up 7 bases and J gave up 1 base, with 11 bases separating them. This CDR3 spans 14 amino acids. Germline lookup yields CDR1 MDHEN and CDR2 SYDVKM. The CDR3 is CASTKGISYNEQFF. CDR3 sequence (DNA): TGTGCCAGCACGAAGGGGATATCCTACAATGAGCAGTTCTTC.

J is TRBJ2-1 and V is TRBV24-1, with 7 positions matching TRBD2. V lost 3 bases and J lost 7; bases outside the gene matches: 14. The length of the CDR3 is 17 residues. Germline assignment: CDR1 KGHDR and CDR2 SFDVKD. The CDR3 here is CATSDNSGVNFLNEQFF. As DNA, the CDR3 is TGTGCCACCAGTGATAACAGCGGGGTCAACTTCCTTAATGAGCAGTTCTTC.

This clone occurred a few times. This rearrangement joins TRBV18 to TRBJ1-2; D is ambiguous. This CDR3 is built from 14 residues. The germline V gene has CDR1 KGHSH and CDR2 LQKENI. With 2 bases removed from V and 4 bases from J, the gap between germline ends came to 11 bases. CDR3 nucleotide sequence: TGTGCCAGCTCACCAGGGCAGGTTGGCTATGGCTACACCTTC. Protein: CASSPGQVGYGYTF. Based on the CDR3 plus reference TRBV18 and TRBJ1-2, the full variable domain is NAGVMQNPRHLVRRRGQEARLRCSPMKGHSHVYWYRQLPEEGLKFMVYLQKENIIDESGMPKERFSAEFPKEGPSILRIQQVVRGDSAAYFCASSPGQVGYGYTFGSGTRLTVV.

The chain is built from TRBV5-1 and TRBJ1-4; D remains ambiguous. The CDR3 is 14 amino acids. Germline CDR1 and CDR2: SGHRS and YFSETQ. Trimming removed 3 bases at V and 0 bases at J, with 6 bases between. This chain's CDR3 is CASSSDTTNEKLFF. The CDR3 DNA reads TGCGCCAGCAGCTCAGACACAACTAATGAAAAACTGTTTTTT.

This chain joins TRBV6-5 and TRBJ2-5, with D unclear. Trimming took off 2 bases at V and 5 bases at J, with 3 bases between the two ends. Germline V gene lookup returns CDR1 MNHEY and CDR2 SVGAGI. CDR3 length: 11 amino acids. CDR3 loop: CASSYGETQYF. The CDR3 region has the DNA TGTGCCAGCAGTTACGGGGAGACCCAGTACTTC.

This chain links TRBV4-1 with TRBJ2-5; D remains ambiguous. The CDR3 is made up of 13 amino acids. The germline V and J ends were trimmed by 1 base and 2 bases, with 5 bases remaining between them. CDR1 is MGHRA and CDR2 is YSYEKL in the germline V gene. This CDR3 reads CASSQVVQETQYF. The CDR3 nucleotides read TGCGCCAGCAGCCAAGTTGTACAAGAGACCCAGTACTTC.

This clone has just a few counts. This chain links TRBV3-1 (or the pseudogene TRBV3-2) with TRBJ1-2, with D possibly being TRBD1 (5 bases). The V and J ends lost 1 base and 2 bases respectively, with 11 bases between them. Germline V gene lookup returns CDR1 LGHDT and CDR2 YNNKEL (reference sequence). The CDR3 totals 15 residues. The CDR3 nucleotides are TGTGCCAGCAGCCAAGGGTCAGGGATAAACTATGGCTACACCTTC. The encoded protein is CASSQGSGINYGYTF.

The chain carries TRBV18 and TRBJ1-3; 9 bases align to TRBD1. Germline V gene sequence: CDR1 KGHSH, CDR2 LQKENI. Trimming at V came to 1 base and at J to 4 bases, leaving 20 bases not matched to a gene. The CDR3 has 21 residues. Here the CDR3 DNA reads TGTGCCAGCTCACCACTATCAAATACCGGGACAGGGATTCTTCGGGGAAACACCATATATTTT. Its translation is CASSPLSNTGTGILRGNTIYF.

The chain uses TRBV19 and TRBJ1-6; D gene unclear. The V end lost 8 bases, the J end lost 3 bases, and 11 bases lay between the germline ends. The CDR3 sequence is 14 residues long. Germline assignment: CDR1 LNHDA and CDR2 SQIVND (reference sequence). The CDR3 is CASQPEYYNSPLHF. The CDR3 DNA reads TGTGCCAGTCAACCAGAATACTATAATTCACCCCTCCACTTT.

The V call is TRBV9, the J call TRBJ1-2; 9 bases are shared with TRBD1. CDR1 and CDR2 (germline): SGDLS, YYNGEE. This CDR3 comprises 15 residues. The ends lost 3 bases at V and 2 bases at J; junction bases unmatched: 5. The CDR3 loop reads CASSANTGGNYGYTF. CDR3 DNA: TGTGCCAGCAGCGCCAACACAGGGGGCAACTATGGCTACACCTTC.

The CDR3 loop reads CASSPRGGQNSPLHF. CDR3 nucleotides: TGTGCCAGCAGCCCACGGGGGGGACAGAATTCACCCCTCCACTTT. V gene TRBV3-1 (or the pseudogene TRBV3-2) combines with J gene TRBJ1-6; 7 positions match TRBD1. Trimming at V came to 4 bases and at J to 7 bases, leaving 7 bases not matched to a gene. Germline-derived CDR1 and CDR2 are LGHDT and YNNKEL (reference sequence). This CDR3 is 15 amino acids long.